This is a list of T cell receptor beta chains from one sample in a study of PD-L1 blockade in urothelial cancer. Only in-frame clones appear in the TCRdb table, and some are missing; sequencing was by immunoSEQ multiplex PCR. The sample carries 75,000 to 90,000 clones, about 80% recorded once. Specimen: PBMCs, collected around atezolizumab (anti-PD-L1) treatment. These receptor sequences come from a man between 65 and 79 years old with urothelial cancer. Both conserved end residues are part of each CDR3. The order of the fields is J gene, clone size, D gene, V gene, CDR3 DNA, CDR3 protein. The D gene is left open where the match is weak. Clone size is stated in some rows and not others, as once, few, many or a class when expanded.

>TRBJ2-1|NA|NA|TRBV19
TGTGCCAGTAGTAATCGGGAGAACAATGAGCAGTTCTTC
CASSNRENNEQFF
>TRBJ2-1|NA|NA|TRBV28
TGTGCCAGCAGTTTACCCGGGGCAGGGGGGAACGATGAGCAGTTCTTC
CASSLPGAGGNDEQFF
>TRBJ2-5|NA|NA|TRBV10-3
TGTGCCATCACTGGAGACAGGCTGCAGACCCAGTACTTC
CAITGDRLQTQYF
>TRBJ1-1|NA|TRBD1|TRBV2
TGTGCCGGACAGGGCGGGATTGGGAACACTGAAGCTTTCTTT
CAGQGGIGNTEAFF
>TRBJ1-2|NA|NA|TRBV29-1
TGCAGCGTTGAAGGGGTAGAGAGCGGTGGCTACACCTTC
CSVEGVESGGYTF
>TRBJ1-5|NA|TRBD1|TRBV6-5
TGTGCCAGCAGTTCACTGGACAGGGGTAATCAGCCCCAGCATTTT
CASSSLDRGNQPQHF
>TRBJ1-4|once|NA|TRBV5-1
TGCGCCAGCAGCTTGGCCCCGGGGGAAGGTAGTGAAAAACTGTTTTTT
CASSLAPGEGSEKLFF
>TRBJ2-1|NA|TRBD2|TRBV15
TGTGCCACCGGGGGGGACAATGAGCAGTTCTTC
CATGGDNEQFF
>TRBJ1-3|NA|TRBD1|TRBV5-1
TGCGCCAGCAGCTTGGACAGGGGGCGAAACACCATATATTTT
CASSLDRGRNTIYF
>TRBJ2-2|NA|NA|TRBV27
TGTGCCAGCAGTTTCATCAGTGGCGAGCGGTTAAACACCGGGGAGCTGTTTTTT
CASSFISGERLNTGELFF
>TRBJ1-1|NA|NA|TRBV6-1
TGTGCCAGCAGTGAACCAGGTAGGAACACTGAAGCTTTCTTT
CASSEPGRNTEAFF
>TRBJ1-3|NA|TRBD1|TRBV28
TGTGCCAGCAGTTTGCAGGGGGCAACTGGAAACACCATATATTTT
CASSLQGATGNTIYF
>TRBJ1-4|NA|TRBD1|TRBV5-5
TGTGCCAGCAGCTCCCGTCCCGGGACAGGGGTCGTAAAACTGTTTTTT
CASSSRPGTGVVKLFF
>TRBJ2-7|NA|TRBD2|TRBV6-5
TGTGCCAGCAGTTTACTAGCGGGAGCGGCCGAGCAGTACTTC
CASSLLAGAAEQYF